This passage covers 22 T cell receptor beta chains from one sample sequenced in a study of cytomegalovirus exposure and HLA in healthy donors. Both 60 Vbeta primers and 13 Jbeta primers went into the PCR. Assay: immunoSEQ multiplex PCR; the TCRdb copy retains only in-frame clones and omits some. This sample has about 170,000 clones, with around 85% found just once. Sample: PBMCs. The receptor source for this set is a male donor in good health and CMV-seronegative.

This clone was detected a few times. This chain connects TRBV7-2 to TRBJ2-2; possibly TRBD2 for D (6 bases). This CDR3 has 16 amino acids. CDR1 and CDR2 (germline): SGHTA, FQGNSA. With 5 bases removed from V and 5 bases from J, the gap between germline ends came to 18 bases. This CDR3 reads CASSINGGFATGELFF. The CDR3 nucleotides are TGTGCCAGCAGCATAAATGGGGGGTTTGCTACCGGGGAGCTGTTTTTT.

The chain combines TRBV5-4 with TRBJ2-7, with TRBD1 matching 9 bases. The CDR3 has 15 residues. Germline-derived CDR1 and CDR2 are SGHNT and YYREEE (reference sequence). The J segment lost 1 base and the V segment lost 4 bases, leaving 6 bases of the junction unmatched. This CDR3 reads CASSPGQGPSYEQYF. CDR3 nucleotides: TGTGCCAGCAGCCCGGGACAGGGTCCTTCCTACGAGCAGTACTTC.

V gene TRBV4-2 combines with J gene TRBJ2-1; TRBD2 agrees at 10 bases. The CDR3 is 15 amino acids. CDR1 is LGHNA and CDR2 is YNFKEQ in the germline V gene. The ends lost 4 bases at V and 4 bases at J; junction bases unmatched: 4. CDR3 DNA: TGTGCCAGCAGCCTGACTAGCGGGTCGTACAATGAGCAGTTCTTC. Amino acids: CASSLTSGSYNEQFF.

This clone has a single count. The chain is built from TRBV10-3 and TRBJ2-3; the match to TRBD1 covers 8 bases. The CDR3 is made up of 15 amino acids. Germline CDR1 reads ENHRY; CDR2 reads SYGVKD. After removal of 3 bases from V and 4 bases from J, the junction contained 6 bases not matched to a gene. CDR3 nucleotides: TGTGCCATCAGTGACAGGGGGCAAGTAGCAGATACGCAGTATTTT. Protein: CAISDRGQVADTQYF.

This clone was found a few times. This chain uses TRBV7-9 with TRBJ1-6; D call uncertain. The V gene lost 6 bases and the J gene lost 9 bases, with 9 bases spanning the gap. CDR1 and CDR2 from the germline V gene are SEHNR and FQNEAQ (reference sequence). The CDR3 runs to 12 residues. CDR3 in amino acids: CASSPYGSPLHF. The CDR3, as DNA: TGTGCCAGCAGTCCCTATGGTTCACCCCTCCACTTT.

In nucleotides, the CDR3 is TGCGCCAGCAACAACGGGACAGGGAGAGAGACCCAGTACTTC. As protein: CASNNGTGRETQYF. This rearrangement joins TRBV5-1 to TRBJ2-5; 9 bases line up with TRBD1. The CDR3 totals 14 residues. The germline gives CDR1 SGHRS, CDR2 YFSETQ. With V trimmed by 6 bases and J by 4 bases, 7 bases remained unmatched. The full variable domain, in which reference TRBV5-1 and TRBJ2-5 provide the parts outside the CDR3, is KAGVTQTPRYLIKTRGQQVTLSCSPISGHRSVSWYQQTPGQGLQFLFEYFSETQRNKGNFPGRFSGRQFSNSRSEMNVSTLELGDSALYLCASNNGTGRETQYFGPGTRLLVL.

In its sample, this clone was seen once. The chain combines TRBV5-8 with TRBJ2-4, with TRBD2 matching 8 bases. Germline CDR1 is SGHTS and CDR2 is YDEGEE. This CDR3 has 15 residues. V shed 3 bases, J shed 6 bases, and the junction held 8 bases outside the gene matches. CDR3 in amino acids: CASSWWDAGGNIQYF. For the CDR3, the DNA is TGTGCCAGCAGCTGGTGGGACGCGGGGGGAAACATTCAGTACTTC.

About this clone: Other DNA sequences in the sample encode the same CDR3. The chain joins TRBV10-3 to TRBJ2-2, with a tentative D call TRBD1 (6 bases). Germline V lookup: CDR1 ENHRY, CDR2 SYGVKD. The length of the CDR3 is 14 residues. V shed 6 bases and J shed 5 bases, with 13 bases lying between them. The CDR3 nucleotides read TGTGCCATCAGCACAGGGTTAAAGACCGGGGAGCTGTTTTTT. Translating gives CAISTGLKTGELFF.

The rearrangement links TRBV12-5 to TRBJ2-3; a weak D match, TRBD1 (6 bases). The CDR3 sequence is 17 residues long. V was trimmed by 6 bases and J by 4 bases, leaving 23 bases between them. Germline V gives CDR1 LGHNT, CDR2 FRNRAP. CDR3 in amino acids: CASGRIHQTGIPDTQYF. The CDR3 region has the DNA TGTGCTAGTGGACGCATACACCAAACAGGGATCCCAGATACGCAGTATTTT.

This sequence joins TRBV5-1 and TRBJ1-2; 7 bases match TRBD1. V lost 3 bases, J lost 6 bases, and 11 bases stayed unmatched. Germline V gene sequence: CDR1 SGHRS, CDR2 YFSETQ. This CDR3 has 15 residues. Written as DNA, the CDR3 is TGCGCCAGCAGCTCCGGAGGACAGGCCACACATGGCTACACCTTC. It encodes CASSSGGQATHGYTF.

The chain combines TRBV5-1 with TRBJ2-5; 13 bases line up with TRBD2. This CDR3 contains 14 residues. V gave up 4 bases and J gave up 5 bases; unmatched junction bases: 2. Germline V gene data show CDR1 as SGHRS and CDR2 as YFSETQ. CDR3 nucleotides: TGCGCCAGCAGCCCGACTAGCGGGGGGGAGACCCAGTACTTC. Translation gives CASSPTSGGETQYF.

This clone was picked up one time. V is TRBV19 and J is TRBJ1-4; D remains ambiguous. The CDR3 sequence is 14 residues long. Germline loops: CDR1 LNHDA, CDR2 SQIVND (reference sequence). Deletions cut 3 bases from V and 2 bases from J, with 7 bases between. The CDR3 DNA reads as TGTGCCAGTAGTATGGGCGGGACTAATGAAAAACTGTTTTTT. Residues: CASSMGGTNEKLFF.

The chain is built from TRBV15 and TRBJ2-4; 7 bases agree with TRBD1. The CDR3 has 15 amino acids. Trimming at V came to 0 bases and at J to 6 bases, leaving 5 bases not matched to a gene. The germline CDR1 and CDR2 sequences are LNHNV and YYDKDF (reference sequence). The CDR3 loop is CATSRDKGALNIQYF. CDR3 in DNA: TGTGCCACCAGCAGAGATAAGGGGGCTTTAAACATTCAGTACTTC.

The rearrangement uses TRBV29-1 and TRBJ1-2, with D hard to call. The V end was cut by 7 bases, the J end by 8 bases, with 14 bases between. This CDR3 contains 11 residues. Germline V lookup: CDR1 SQVTM, CDR2 ANQGSEA. For the CDR3, the DNA is TGCAGCGCTAGGGAGGCCTACGGCTACACCTTC. This codes for CSAREAYGYTF.

The rearrangement joins TRBV16 to TRBJ1-2; 7 bases align to TRBD1. Germline lookup yields CDR1 KGHSY and CDR2 FQNENV. The junction had 11 bases not matched to a gene; V was cut back by 0 bases and J by 7 bases. CDR3 length equals 16 residues. CDR3 nucleotide sequence: TGTGCCAGCAGCCAATCTCGGCTAGGGGGCGCATTTGGCTACACCTTC. Translated, it gives CASSQSRLGGAFGYTF.

The rearrangement links TRBV11-2 to TRBJ1-2, with unresolved D. The V end lost 6 bases, the J end lost 10 bases, and 18 bases lay between the germline ends. The CDR3 has 13 amino acids. Germline CDR1 reads SGHAT; CDR2 reads FQNNGV. The DNA of the CDR3 is TGTGCCAGCAGGACCCCCCGTCTGGGAGCCTACACCTTC. This gives the protein CASRTPRLGAYTF. The full variable domain, rest sourced from reference TRBV11-2 and TRBJ1-2, is EAGVAQSPRYKIIEKRQSVAFWCNPISGHATLYWYQQILGQGPKLLIQFQNNGVVDDSQLPKDRFSAERLKGVDSTLKIQPAKLEDSAVYLCASRTPRLGAYTFGSGTRLTVV.

J is TRBJ1-5 and V is TRBV4-1; the match to TRBD1 covers 8 bases. CDR1 and CDR2 from the germline V gene are MGHRA and YSYEKL. V gave up 4 bases and J gave up 7 bases; unmatched junction bases: 9. This CDR3 is built from 15 residues. Here the CDR3 reads CASSPLGQVRQPQHF. In DNA, the CDR3 is TGCGCCAGCAGCCCCCTGGGACAGGTCAGACAGCCCCAGCATTTT.

The chain couples TRBV18 to TRBJ1-5; no clear D gene. The CDR3 extends over 13 amino acids. With 8 bases removed from V and 0 bases from J, the gap between germline ends came to 8 bases. Germline V CDR1 and CDR2: KGHSH, LQKENI. CDR3 residues: CASVENSNQPQHF. In DNA form, the CDR3 reads TGTGCCAGCGTCGAGAATAGCAATCAGCCCCAGCATTTT.

The chain joins TRBV19 to TRBJ1-1; 7 bases line up with TRBD1. The CDR3 has 16 residues. V was clipped by 5 bases and J by 2 bases; unmatched bases: 11. The germline V gene has CDR1 LNHDA and CDR2 SQIVND (reference sequence). CDR3 in amino acids: CASSRYTGDLNTEAFF. CDR3 coding DNA: TGTGCCAGTAGTCGATATACAGGGGACCTTAACACTGAAGCTTTCTTT.

The rearrangement joins TRBV11-2 to TRBJ1-4, with 7 bases fitting TRBD1. The CDR3 is 15 residues long. Germline CDR1 is SGHAT and CDR2 is FQNNGV. The V segment lost 5 bases and the J segment 7 bases; nucleotides outside the gene matches: 10. DNA of the CDR3: TGTGCCAGCAGCCCTCTGACAGGGCTAGGTGAAAAACTGTTTTTT. Translation: CASSPLTGLGEKLFF. Filled out from reference TRBV11-2 and TRBJ1-4, the complete variable domain reads EAGVAQSPRYKIIEKRQSVAFWCNPISGHATLYWYQQILGQGPKLLIQFQNNGVVDDSQLPKDRFSAERLKGVDSTLKIQPAKLEDSAVYLCASSPLTGLGEKLFFGSGTQLSVL.

V gene TRBV28 combines with J gene TRBJ1-1; 9 bases map to TRBD1. The CDR3 extends over 13 amino acids. V lost 6 bases to trimming and J lost 8 bases; unmatched junction nucleotides: 7. Germline V lookup: CDR1 MDHEN, CDR2 SYDVKM. The CDR3 here is CASRLTGTGEAFF. The CDR3 DNA reads TGTGCCAGCAGGCTGACCGGGACAGGGGAAGCTTTCTTT. Looking up the rest from reference TRBV28 and TRBJ1-1 gives the full variable domain: DVKVTQSSRYLVKRTGEKVFLECVQDMDHENMFWYRQDPGLGLRLIYFSYDVKMKEKGDIPEGYSVSREKKERFSLILESASTNQTSMYLCASRLTGTGEAFFGQGTRLTVV.

This sequence joins TRBV27 and TRBJ2-3; 8 bases fit TRBD2. The CDR3 has 18 amino acids. Trimming removed 1 base from V and 2 bases from J; junction bases left unmatched: 11. The germline CDR1 and CDR2 sequences are MNHEY and SMNVEV (reference sequence). The CDR3 region has the DNA TGTGCCAGCAGTTTATGGCCCGAGGGTAGCGGGAACACAGATACGCAGTATTTT. Its translation is CASSLWPEGSGNTDTQYF.